Shown below are 20 T cell receptor beta chains from a single sample sequenced in a study of OX40 agonist ivuxolimab in advanced cancers. TCRdb keeps only in-frame clones here, not all; method: immunoSEQ multiplex PCR. Of roughly 63,000 clones in the sample, 89% were seen once. Sequenced material: CD4+ or CD8+ T cells sorted from blood, taken in a trial of the OX40 agonist ivuxolimab. These receptors were taken from an adult with an advanced solid tumor such as melanoma, head and neck, liver or kidney cancer.

The CDR3 spells CASSQELATNEKLFF. CDR3 coding DNA: TGTGCCAGCAGCCAAGAACTGGCAACTAATGAAAAACTGTTTTTT. The chain couples TRBV4-2 to TRBJ1-4; no reliable D call. This CDR3 has 15 amino acids. V was pared by 0 bases and J by 0 bases, with 5 bases between. In germline, CDR1 is LGHNA, CDR2 YNFKEQ.

In its sample, this clone is medium-sized. The rearrangement uses TRBV27 and TRBJ2-3; D remains ambiguous. The CDR3 loop spans 11 amino acids. The V end lost 6 bases, the J end lost 6 bases, and 7 bases lay between the germline ends. Germline V lookup: CDR1 MNHEY, CDR2 SMNVEV (reference sequence). The DNA for the CDR3 is TGTGCCAGCAGCCCTGGTGATACGCAGTATTTT. Translation: CASSPGDTQYF.

This clone has only one observation. The chain recombines TRBV2 with TRBJ2-7; D remains unclear. This CDR3 has 13 amino acids. Trimming took 3 bases from V and 5 from J, leaving 11 bases between them. Germline V CDR1 and CDR2: SNHLY, FYNNEI. Here the CDR3 DNA reads TGTGCCAGCAGTGATCTGGGAAAGGACGAGCAGTACTTC. Translation: CASSDLGKDEQYF.

Of note for this clone: Other DNA sequences from this sample encode an identical CDR3 as well. The rearrangement links TRBV27 to TRBJ2-7; D is ambiguous. The germline CDR1 and CDR2 sequences are MNHEY and SMNVEV (reference sequence). The CDR3 is 13 amino acids. The V gene lost 0 bases and the J gene lost 2 bases, with 5 bases spanning the gap. The CDR3 is CASSLSGPYEQYF. As DNA, the CDR3 is TGTGCCAGCAGTTTATCTGGTCCCTACGAGCAGTACTTC.

The rearrangement joins TRBV7-6 to TRBJ1-2; 9 nucleotides line up with TRBD1. CDR1 is SGHVS and CDR2 is FNYEAQ in the germline V gene. The CDR3 is made up of 16 amino acids. Losses at the gene ends were 1 base for V and 3 bases for J; bases not matched to a gene: 6. As DNA, the CDR3 is TGTGCCAGCAGCTTAGGCGGGACAGGGATCGACTATGGCTACACCTTC. Its translation: CASSLGGTGIDYGYTF.

V and J are TRBV5-1 and TRBJ2-1, with D possibly TRBD1 on 6 matching bases. Per germline, CDR1 SGHRS and CDR2 YFSETQ. This CDR3 region has 16 residues. Deletions cut 0 bases from V and 6 bases from J, with 16 bases between. CDR3 in DNA: TGCGCCAGCAGCTTGGCTTGGGGGCGCGACGGCAATGAGCAGTTCTTC. It encodes CASSLAWGRDGNEQFF.

The gene calls are TRBV6-1 and TRBJ2-7; D is possibly TRBD2 (5 bases). This CDR3 has 13 amino acids. Between the trimmed V and J ends, which lost 8 bases and 0 bases, there was a span of 11 bases. Germline-derived CDR1 and CDR2 are MNHNS and SASEGT. CDR3 sequence: CASLGVLSYEQYF. In DNA, the CDR3 is TGTGCCAGCCTCGGGGTCCTCTCCTACGAGCAGTACTTC.

This clone is a singleton in its sample. This chain connects TRBV7-9 to TRBJ2-7; TRBD2 might be the D (5 bases). Germline CDR1 reads SEHNR; CDR2 reads FQNEAQ (reference sequence). Trimming pared 0 bases from V and 3 bases from J, leaving 9 bases between. The CDR3 spans 14 residues. CDR3 bases: TGTGCCAGCAGCTTAGCAGGGAGTAGCTACGAGCAGTACTTC. Encoded protein: CASSLAGSSYEQYF.

This chain uses TRBV13 with TRBJ2-3; possible D gene TRBD2, 5 bases. Germline V lookup: CDR1 PRHDT, CDR2 FYEKMQ (reference sequence). Trimming cost V 5 bases and J 3 bases, with 9 bases left between them. The CDR3 spans 13 residues. The CDR3 sequence is CASSSGSTDTQYF. CDR3 coding DNA: TGTGCCAGCAGCAGCGGCTCGACAGATACGCAGTATTTT. Using reference TRBV13 and TRBJ2-3 for the parts outside the CDR3, the full variable domain is AAGVIQSPRHLIKEKRETATLKCYPIPRHDTVYWYQQGPGQDPQFLISFYEKMQSDKGSIPDRFSAQQFSDYHSELNMSSLELGDSALYFCASSSGSTDTQYFGPGTRLTVL.

The chain couples TRBV27 to TRBJ2-5, with no clear D. Looked up from germline, CDR1 is MNHEY and CDR2 is SMNVEV (reference sequence). Trimming took 2 bases from V and 1 from J, leaving 11 bases between them. The length of the CDR3 is 15 residues. The CDR3 here is CASSLNDGRQETQYF. For the CDR3, the DNA is TGTGCCAGCAGTTTAAATGACGGACGCCAAGAGACCCAGTACTTC.

This clone was recorded a few times. This chain uses TRBV5-1 with TRBJ2-7, with D possibly being TRBD2 (5 bases). V was trimmed by 0 bases and J by 2 bases, leaving 9 bases between them. This CDR3 contains 14 residues. The V gene's germline CDR1 is SGHRS and CDR2 YFSETQ. CDR3 sequence reads: CASSLAERPYEQYF. CDR3 DNA: TGCGCCAGCAGCTTGGCGGAGCGGCCCTACGAGCAGTACTTC.

The J gene is TRBJ2-7, the V gene TRBV7-9; no definite D call. Germline V gives CDR1 SEHNR, CDR2 FQNEAQ (reference sequence). The CDR3 contains 11 residues. V was pared by 4 bases and J by 3 bases, with 4 bases between. The CDR3 DNA follows: TGTGCCAGCAGCTCGAACTACGAGCAGTACTTC. Translated: CASSSNYEQYF.

The chain combines TRBV19 with TRBJ2-7, with D hard to call. This CDR3 is built from 14 residues. V was shortened by 3 bases and J by 3 bases, with 12 bases between the two germline ends. Per the germline V gene, CDR1 is LNHDA and CDR2 is SQIVND (reference sequence). The CDR3 here is CASSMGPGSYEQYF. DNA for the CDR3: TGTGCCAGTAGTATGGGTCCCGGAAGCTACGAGCAGTACTTC.

The table lists this clone with a count of one. The chain is built from TRBV7-6 and TRBJ2-3; D not certain. Trimming cost V 5 bases and J 4 bases, with 13 bases left between them. The germline V gene encodes CDR1 SGHVS and CDR2 FNYEAQ. The CDR3 has 14 amino acids. In nucleotides, the CDR3 is TGTGCCAGCAGCCCCGGCGCTTCCCCAGATACGCAGTATTTT. Its translation is CASSPGASPDTQYF. Combining the CDR3 with reference TRBV7-6 and TRBJ2-3 gives the whole variable domain GAGVSQSPRYKVTKRGQDVALRCDPISGHVSLYWYRQALGQGPEFLTYFNYEAQQDKSGLPNDRFSAERPEGSISTLTIQRTEQRDSAMYRCASSPGASPDTQYFGPGTRLTVL.

The chain has TRBV28 and TRBJ1-1, with D unresolved. CDR3 size: 15 residues. Per the germline V gene, CDR1 is MDHEN and CDR2 is SYDVKM. Trimming stripped 4 bases from V and 3 bases from J, with 15 bases between. The CDR3 protein is CASSSETEQDTEAFF. The CDR3 nucleotides read TGTGCCAGCAGTTCCGAAACAGAACAAGACACTGAAGCTTTCTTT.

This clone qualifies as medium-sized (0.01 to 0.1%). The CDR3: CASSLYPGMGWPEAFF. CDR3 DNA: TGTGCCAGCAGCTTATACCCAGGGATGGGTTGGCCTGAAGCTTTCTTT. The rearrangement joins TRBV7-9 to TRBJ1-1; tentatively, D is TRBD1 (5 bases). Germline V gene data show CDR1 as SEHNR and CDR2 as FQNEAQ (reference sequence). V lost 2 bases and J 6 bases, leaving 19 bases between the germline ends. The CDR3 is 16 residues long.

The V call is TRBV27, the J call TRBJ1-1; no reliable D call. The germline V and J ends were trimmed by 5 bases and 0 bases, with 7 bases remaining between them. Germline V CDR1 and CDR2: MNHEY, SMNVEV (reference sequence). The CDR3 covers 13 residues. The CDR3 sequence: CASSLQLNTEAFF. DNA for the CDR3: TGTGCCAGCAGTCTGCAACTGAACACTGAAGCTTTCTTT.

The chain links TRBV5-6 to TRBJ2-7; no clear D. The germline V gene encodes CDR1 SGHDT and CDR2 YYEEEE. The length of the CDR3 is 13 residues. V gave up 2 bases and J gave up 1 base, with 7 bases separating them. CDR3 in amino acids: CASSFYTSYEQYF. The DNA of the CDR3 is TGTGCCAGCAGCTTTTACACTTCCTACGAGCAGTACTTC.

J is TRBJ2-7 and V is TRBV2; no definite D call. Germline V gene lookup returns CDR1 SNHLY and CDR2 FYNNEI. V was pared by 7 bases and J by 6 bases, with 10 bases between. CDR3 length: 11 residues. The CDR3 DNA reads as TGTGCCAGCATGGGCCGCGGCGAGCAGTACTTC. Translated: CASMGRGEQYF.

This rearrangement joins TRBV6-1 to TRBJ1-5, with D possibly being TRBD1 (6 bases). CDR3 size: 13 residues. In germline, CDR1 is MNHNS, CDR2 SASEGT. The germline V and J ends were trimmed by 4 bases and 5 bases, with 9 bases remaining between them. In nucleotides, the CDR3 is TGTGCCAGCAGTGTAGGGGGGGATCAGCCCCAGCATTTT. It is translated as CASSVGGDQPQHF.